Included here is one TCR beta chain sequence, with context. The sample comes from a study of blood T cell repertoires in COVID-19. Libraries were prepared by immunoSEQ multiplex PCR; TCRdb keeps only in-frame clonotypes and omits some of them. The sample has some 110,000 clones, over 65% seen once. This CDR3 has 15 residues. J lost 9 bases, V lost 3 bases, and 7 bases had no gene match. Germline CDR1 reads SGDLS; CDR2 reads YYNGEE. The sample comprised peripheral blood. This chain joins TRBV9 and TRBJ1-6, with 9 bases aligning to TRBD1. The TCR originated in a man between 65 and 85 years old with acute or convalescent COVID-19. The CDR3 sequence: CASSARGQGFSPLHF. The CDR3, as DNA: TGTGCCAGCAGCGCAAGGGGACAGGGATTTTCACCCCTCCACTTT.